This T cell receptor (beta chain) is from a study of T cell changes during pregnancy in multiple sclerosis. Sequenced by immunoSEQ multiplex PCR; TCRdb stores in-frame clones only, minus some. The sample carries around 80,000 clones, roughly 94% recorded once. The germline V and J ends were trimmed by 3 bases and 7 bases, with 19 bases remaining between them. CDR1 and CDR2 (germline): LNHDA, SQIVND (reference sequence). The CDR3 extends over 15 amino acids. The receptor comes from a female donor with multiple sclerosis, enrolled in a pregnancy study. The starting material was peripheral blood, obtained before pregnancy. The chain has TRBV19 and TRBJ2-7, with D possibly matching TRBD1 (6 bases). The CDR3 DNA reads TGTGCCAGTAGTATCGAGGGGGTTCCACAAGTGGAGCAGTACTTC. This gives the protein CASSIEGVPQVEQYF.